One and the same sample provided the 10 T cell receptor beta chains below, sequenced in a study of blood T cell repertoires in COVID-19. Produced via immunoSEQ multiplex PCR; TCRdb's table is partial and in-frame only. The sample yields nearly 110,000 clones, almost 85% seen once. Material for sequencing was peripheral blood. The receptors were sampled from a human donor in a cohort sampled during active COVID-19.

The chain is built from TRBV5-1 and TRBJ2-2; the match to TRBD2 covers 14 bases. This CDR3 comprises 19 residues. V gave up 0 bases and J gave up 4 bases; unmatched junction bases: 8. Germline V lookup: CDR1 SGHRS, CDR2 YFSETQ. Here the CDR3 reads CASSLGLAGGLLRTGELFF. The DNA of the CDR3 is TGCGCCAGCAGCTTGGGACTAGCGGGAGGGCTACTTCGCACCGGGGAGCTGTTTTTT.

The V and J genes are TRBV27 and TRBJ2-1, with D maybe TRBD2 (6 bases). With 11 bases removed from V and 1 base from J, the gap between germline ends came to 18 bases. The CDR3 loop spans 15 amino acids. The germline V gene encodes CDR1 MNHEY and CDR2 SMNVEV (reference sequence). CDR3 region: CARGAGRGSYNEQFF. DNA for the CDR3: TGTGCCCGTGGGGCGGGGAGAGGGTCCTACAATGAGCAGTTCTTC.

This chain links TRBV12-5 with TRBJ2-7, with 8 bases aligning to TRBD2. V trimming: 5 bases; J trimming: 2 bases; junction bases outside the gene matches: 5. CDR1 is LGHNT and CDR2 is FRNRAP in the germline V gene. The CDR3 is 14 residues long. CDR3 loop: CASGLGGAPYEQYV. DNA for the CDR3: TGTGCTAGTGGTCTCGGGGGGGCCCCCTACGAGCAGTACGTC.

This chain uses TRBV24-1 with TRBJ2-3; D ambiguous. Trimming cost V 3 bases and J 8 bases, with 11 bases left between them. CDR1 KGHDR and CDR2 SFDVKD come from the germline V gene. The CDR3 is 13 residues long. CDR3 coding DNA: TGTGCCACCAGTGATGGCAGCCCGGGTACGCAGTATTTT. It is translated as CATSDGSPGTQYF.

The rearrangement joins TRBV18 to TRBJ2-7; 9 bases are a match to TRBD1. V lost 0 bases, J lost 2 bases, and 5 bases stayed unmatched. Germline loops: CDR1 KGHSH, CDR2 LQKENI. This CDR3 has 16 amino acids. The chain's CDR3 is CASSPPMGQGPYEQYV. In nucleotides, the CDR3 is TGTGCCAGCTCACCACCGATGGGACAGGGTCCCTACGAGCAGTACGTC.

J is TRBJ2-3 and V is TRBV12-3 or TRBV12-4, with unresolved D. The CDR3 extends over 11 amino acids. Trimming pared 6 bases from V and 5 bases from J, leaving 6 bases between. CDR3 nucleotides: TGTGCCAGCAGCTCAGGAGATACGCAGTATTTT. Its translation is CASSSGDTQYF.

The CDR3 region is CAISESMRESTDTQYF. Written as DNA, the CDR3 is TGTGCCATCAGTGAGTCGATGCGGGAGTCCACAGATACGCAGTATTTT. The chain uses TRBV10-3 and TRBJ2-3; 7 bases align to TRBD2. V shed 0 bases and J 2 bases; nucleotides not matched to a gene: 5. The CDR3 is made up of 16 amino acids. Germline CDR1 reads ENHRY; CDR2 reads SYGVKD.

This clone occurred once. The chain's CDR3 is CAWRRGGGANVLTF. The CDR3 DNA reads as TGTGCCTGGCGTAGGGGGGGCGGGGCCAACGTCCTGACTTTC. The rearrangement joins TRBV30 to TRBJ2-6, with a possible D match to TRBD2 (7 bases). Germline assignment: CDR1 GTSNPN and CDR2 SVGIG (reference sequence). V lost 5 bases to trimming and J lost 4 bases, with 12 bases between them. The CDR3 consists of 14 residues.

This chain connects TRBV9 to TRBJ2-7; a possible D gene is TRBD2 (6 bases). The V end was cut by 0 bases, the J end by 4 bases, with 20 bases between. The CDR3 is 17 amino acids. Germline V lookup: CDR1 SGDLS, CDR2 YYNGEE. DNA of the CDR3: TGTGCCAGCAGCGTAGTTCTGGTGGCGGGACCACAGTACGAGCAGTACGTC. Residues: CASSVVLVAGPQYEQYV.

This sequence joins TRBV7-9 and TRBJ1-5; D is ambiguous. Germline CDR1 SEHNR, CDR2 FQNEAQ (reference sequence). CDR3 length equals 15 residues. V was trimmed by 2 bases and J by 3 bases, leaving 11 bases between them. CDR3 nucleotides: TGTGCCAGCAGCTTAAGAGGGTACTTCAATCAGCCCCAGCATTTT. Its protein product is CASSLRGYFNQPQHF.